The 17 T cell receptor beta chains below come from one sample, sequenced in a study of blood T cell repertoires in COVID-19. Produced via immunoSEQ multiplex PCR; TCRdb's table is partial and in-frame only. The repertoire includes some 260,000 clones, 80% to 90% of them detected once, and roughly 1.7% sits in the top ten. The sequenced sample consisted of PBMCs or T cells enriched from blood (not recorded which). These receptor sequences come from a middle-aged man who had recovered from COVID-19.

This sequence joins TRBV5-1 and TRBJ1-3, with 7 bases lining up with TRBD1. The CDR3 runs to 15 residues. Germline V gene data show CDR1 as SGHRS and CDR2 as YFSETQ. The V segment lost 4 bases and the J segment 2 bases; nucleotides outside the gene matches: 6. The DNA for the CDR3 is TGCGCCAGCAGCACCTCAGGGGGTACTGGAAACACCATATATTTT. Translation gives CASSTSGGTGNTIYF.

This clone was seen a few times. CDR3 sequence reads: CASSLLTAPADGYTF. CDR3 sequence (DNA): TGTGCCAGCAGCCTTCTTACAGCACCGGCAGATGGCTACACCTTC. The genes are TRBV14 and TRBJ1-2, with D uncertain. V shed 4 bases and J shed 6 bases, with 18 bases lying between them. The CDR3 length is 15 residues. Germline loops: CDR1 SGHDN, CDR2 FVKESK.

V gene TRBV7-2 combines with J gene TRBJ2-1, with D perhaps matching TRBD2 (6 bases). The germline V gene has CDR1 SGHTA and CDR2 FQGNSA. Trimming cost V 4 bases and J 3 bases, with 13 bases left between them. CDR3 size: 15 residues. The CDR3 DNA is TGTGCCAGCAGCTCCGGGGGACCCAACTACAATGAGCAGTTCTTC. It yields the protein CASSSGGPNYNEQFF.

The chain has TRBV3-1 (or the pseudogene TRBV3-2) and TRBJ2-5; possible D gene TRBD1, 5 bases. The ends were cut back, 0 bases at V and 3 bases at J, with 11 bases in the middle. The CDR3 extends over 15 amino acids. The V gene's germline CDR1 is LGHDT and CDR2 YNNKEL (reference sequence). CDR3 coding DNA: TGTGCCAGCAGCCAAGAGGTCAGCAGGGAAGAGACCCAGTACTTC. Translated, it gives CASSQEVSREETQYF.

The chain links TRBV19 to TRBJ1-2; tentative D call: TRBD1 (6 bases). CDR1 LNHDA and CDR2 SQIVND come from the germline V gene (reference sequence). V lost 2 bases, J lost 4 bases, and 20 bases lay in between. The CDR3 spans 17 residues. CDR3: CASSILSGAQRSYGYTF. DNA for the CDR3: TGTGCCAGTAGTATACTTTCAGGGGCCCAAAGGAGCTATGGCTACACCTTC.

This rearrangement joins TRBV19 to TRBJ1-1, with D unresolved. The V gene's germline CDR1 is LNHDA and CDR2 SQIVND (reference sequence). This CDR3 is built from 12 residues. Trimming removed 6 bases from V and 1 base from J, with 6 bases in between. This CDR3 is CASRPGNTEAFF. The CDR3 DNA follows: TGTGCCAGTAGGCCCGGGAACACTGAAGCTTTCTTT.

The V and J genes are TRBV29-1 and TRBJ1-2, with 9 bases that match TRBD1. The CDR3 totals 14 residues. Germline V gives CDR1 SQVTM, CDR2 ANQGSEA. The junction had 5 bases not matched to a gene; V was cut back by 4 bases and J by 2 bases. The chain's CDR3 is CSVVTGGVNYGYTF. CDR3 in DNA: TGCAGCGTTGTCACAGGGGGCGTAAACTATGGCTACACCTTC.

The chain joins TRBV30 to TRBJ2-7; possible D gene TRBD2, 7 bases. Per the germline V gene, CDR1 is GTSNPN and CDR2 is SVGIG (reference sequence). CDR3 size: 11 residues. The V gene lost 8 bases and the J gene lost 5 bases, with 13 bases spanning the gap. The CDR3 reads CAGGGGHEQYF. The CDR3 DNA is TGTGCCGGTGGGGGGGGCCACGAGCAGTACTTC.

V is TRBV30 and J is TRBJ2-1; 11 nucleotides line up with TRBD2. The CDR3 has 14 amino acids. With V trimmed by 2 bases and J by 8 bases, 5 bases remained unmatched. The germline CDR1 and CDR2 sequences are GTSNPN and SVGIG (reference sequence). In nucleotides, the CDR3 is TGTGCCTGGAGTACCGGACTAGCGGGTGATGAGCAGTTCTTC. Protein sequence: CAWSTGLAGDEQFF.

The V and J genes are TRBV19 and TRBJ1-2, with unresolved D. This CDR3 has 13 amino acids. The V gene lost 1 base and the J gene lost 4 bases, with 7 bases spanning the gap. From germline, CDR1 is LNHDA and CDR2 SQIVND (reference sequence). This CDR3 reads CASSIVYSYGYTF. The CDR3, as DNA: TGTGCCAGTAGTATAGTGTATAGCTATGGCTACACCTTC.

V is TRBV13 and J is TRBJ2-1; 9 bases map to TRBD1. The germline gives CDR1 PRHDT, CDR2 FYEKMQ (reference sequence). The CDR3 length is 17 residues. Unmatched junction bases numbered 13, after V lost 5 bases and J lost 5 bases. CDR3 DNA sequence: TGTGCCAGCAGCGTACACCCTCCCGGGACAGGGCACAATGAGCAGTTCTTC. Protein product: CASSVHPPGTGHNEQFF.

The rearrangement links TRBV5-1 to TRBJ1-4; 7 nucleotides match TRBD1. Trimming took 4 bases from V and 5 from J; bases not matched to a gene: 8. Looked up from germline, CDR1 is SGHRS and CDR2 is YFSETQ. This CDR3 has 15 residues. The chain's CDR3 is CASSPFRGENEKLFF. The CDR3 coding sequence is TGCGCCAGCAGCCCGTTCAGGGGGGAAAATGAAAAACTGTTTTTT.

This clone was counted at least ten times. J is TRBJ2-3 and V is TRBV11-2; tentative D call: TRBD1 (6 bases). Germline values: CDR1 SGHAT, CDR2 FQNNGV. V lost 0 bases and J lost 6, with 19 bases in between. The CDR3 is 17 residues long. CDR3 nucleotides: TGTGCCAGCAGCTTAGAAGTTGGCAGGGGTAAGGCGGATACGCAGTATTTT. Translated, it gives CASSLEVGRGKADTQYF.

This clone has only a few counts. The CDR3 region has the DNA TGTGCCTGGAGTGTACAAGTCGGGACGGGAGCAGATACGCAGTATTTT. Translated, it gives CAWSVQVGTGADTQYF. V and J are TRBV30 and TRBJ2-3; the D gene is possibly TRBD2 (6 bases). Per the germline V gene, CDR1 is GTSNPN and CDR2 is SVGIG (reference sequence). The CDR3 is 16 amino acids. Trimming cost V 0 bases and J 4 bases, with 17 bases left between them.

The CDR3 sequence is CASSFTYRGVTTDTQYF. In DNA, the CDR3 is TGTGCCAGCAGCTTCACTTACAGGGGGGTTACAACAGATACGCAGTATTTT. V gene TRBV7-2 combines with J gene TRBJ2-3; the match to TRBD1 covers 8 bases. The CDR3 contains 17 residues. Germline CDR1 is SGHTA and CDR2 is FQGNSA. Unmatched junction bases numbered 11, after V lost 3 bases and J lost 3 bases.

This sequence joins TRBV4-2 and TRBJ1-1, with D possibly TRBD1 on 5 matching bases. This CDR3 is built from 15 residues. Germline loops: CDR1 LGHNA, CDR2 YNFKEQ. Trimming took off 0 bases at V and 11 bases at J, with 19 bases between the two ends. The CDR3 nucleotides are TGTGCCAGCAGCCAAGATAATCTTAGAGGGGAGGGCGCTTTCTTT. This encodes CASSQDNLRGEGAFF.

V gene TRBV28 combines with J gene TRBJ2-3; no clear D gene. The ends were cut back, 1 base at V and 1 base at J, with 9 bases in the middle. CDR1 and CDR2 from the germline V gene are MDHEN and SYDVKM. The CDR3 is made up of 15 amino acids. The CDR3 reads CASSLYVQGTDTQYF. The CDR3, as DNA: TGTGCCAGCAGTTTATATGTCCAGGGCACAGATACGCAGTATTTT.